These T cell receptor beta chains were read from a single sample in a study of T-cell reconstitution after alpha-beta-depleted transplantation in children. MiXCR was run by TCRdb on the PCR reads, yielding one entry per CDR3 protein. Found here are about a million distinct CDR3 sequences, roughly 29% of them singletons; the top ten hold over 25%. This specimen was PBMCs, mostly from graft donor cells, taken 360 days after TCRalphabeta/CD19-depleted stem cell transplant. These receptors all come from a boy under two years old who had a stem cell transplant for SCID, so the T cells may come from the graft donor. Each CDR3 is given with its conserved first and last residue. The D gene is left open where the match is weak. Clone size is shown for a subset of rows, as once, few, many or a class of expanded clone.

>TRBV5-5|.|TRBJ1-5|16|few
TGTGCCAGCAGCCGGGACCCGACGGAGCTCAATCAGCCCCAGCATTTT
CASSRDPTELNQPQHF
>TRBV9|TRBD2|TRBJ2-1|16|.
TGTGCCAGCAGCCCCCGGGGGACTAGCGAGTACAATGAGCAGTTCTTC
CASSPRGTSEYNEQFF
>TRBV27|.|TRBJ2-5|13|.
TGTGCCAGCAGTTTGATCGTCGGCGAGACCCAGTACTTC
CASSLIVGETQYF
>TRBV9|.|TRBJ2-5|12|few
TGTGCCAGCAGCGTATCGGGGGAGACCCAGTACTTC
CASSVSGETQYF
>TRBV12-3/TRBV12-4|TRBD1|TRBJ2-3|15|.
TGTGCCAGCAGTTTAGTCCGGCAGGGGGCAGATACGCAGTATTTT
CASSLVRQGADTQYF
>TRBV7-6|TRBD2|TRBJ2-5|15|many
TGTGCCAGCAGCTTAAGCGGGACTTACCAAGAGACCCAGTACTTC
CASSLSGTYQETQYF
>TRBV7-2|TRBD1|TRBJ2-7|15|.
TGTGCCAGCAGCCCGCGAAGGGGGCGTGCCTACGAGCAGTACTTC
CASSPRRGRAYEQYF
>TRBV21-1|.|TRBJ2-3|19|few
TGTGCCAGCAGCAAAGCGCTCGGAGAGGAACAGGGCCCCACAGATACGCAGTATTTT
CASSKALGEEQGPTDTQYF
>TRBV2|.|TRBJ2-1|16|few
TGTGCCAGCAGTGATAGGGAGCAGGGACCTTACAATGAGCAGTTCTTC
CASSDREQGPYNEQFF
>TRBV5-1|.|TRBJ1-4|14|few
TGCGCCAGCAGCTTGAGCCAACCCAATGAAAAACTGTTTTTT
CASSLSQPNEKLFF
>TRBV4-3|.|TRBJ2-2|14|few
TGCGCCAGCAGCCCAGGGGAGTACACCGGGGAGCTGGTTTTT
CASSPGEYTGELVF
>TRBV6-5|.|TRBJ1-6|14|few
TGTGCCAGCAGTTACGCAGGGTTTGGTTCACCCCTCCACTTT
CASSYAGFGSPLHF
>TRBV19|TRBD1|TRBJ2-7|12|few
TGTGCCAGTAGTAACAGGGGCTCCGAGCAGTACTTC
CASSNRGSEQYF
>TRBV6-1|.|TRBJ2-1|14|.
TGTGCCAGCAAGACAGGATTGGGGTACGATGAGCAGTTCTTC
CASKTGLGYDEQFF
>TRBV6-1|TRBD1|TRBJ1-4|14|few
TGTGCCTCCAAGAGGGACAGGGCTTATGAAAAACTGTTTTTT
CASKRDRAYEKLFF
>TRBV27|.|TRBJ2-5|13|few
TGTGCCAGCAGGCGTACAGGGTCGGAGACCCAGTACTTC
CASRRTGSETQYF
>TRBV3-1|TRBD2|TRBJ2-4|15|many
TGTGCCAGCAGCCCAGGGACTAGCGGCCTAGACATTCAGTACTTC
CASSPGTSGLDIQYF
>TRBV20-1|.|TRBJ2-1|13|few
TGCAGTGCCCGTCGGGGACGGTTTGATGAGCAGTTCTTC
CSARRGRFDEQFF
>TRBV30|.|TRBJ2-1|13|.
TGTGCCTGGAGTGGAGGGCCCGGCAATGAGCAGTTCTTC
CAWSGGPGNEQFF
>TRBV20-1|TRBD1|TRBJ2-3|15|.
TGCAGTGCTAGCCGACAGGGGCCTAGCACAGATACGCAGTATTTT
CSASRQGPSTDTQYF
>TRBV9|.|TRBJ1-2|14|.
TGTGCCAGCAGCGTCGGAGAGAGGGACTATGGCTACACCTTC
CASSVGERDYGYTF
>TRBV11-2|.|TRBJ2-2|18|.
TGTGCCAGCAGCTTAAGTAGCGTTGGGGCACGGAGGGCCGGGGAGCTGTTTTTT
CASSLSSVGARRAGELFF
>TRBV11-1|TRBD1|TRBJ1-5|19|.
TGTGCCAGCAGCTTAGCACCGACAGGGGGACAAAATAGCAATCAGCCCCAGCATTTT
CASSLAPTGGQNSNQPQHF
>TRBV12-3/TRBV12-4|.|TRBJ2-1|13|few
TGTGCCAGCAGTTTTTCGCTGAACAATGAGCAGTTCTTC
CASSFSLNNEQFF
>TRBV29-1|.|TRBJ1-3|13|few
TGCAGCGTGCGACGGGAGGGTGGAAACACCATATATTTT
CSVRREGGNTIYF
>TRBV29-1|.|TRBJ2-5|11|.
TGCAGCGTCATTAAACAGGAGACCCAGTACTTC
CSVIKQETQYF
>TRBV5-5|.|TRBJ1-1|16|few
TGTGCCAGCAGTACGATAGGGAATCGGCTGAACACTGAAGCTTTCTTT
CASSTIGNRLNTEAFF
>TRBV20-1|TRBD2|TRBJ2-1|15|.
TGCAGTGCTAGACCGATTAGCGGGGGCTACAATGAGCAGTTCTTC
CSARPISGGYNEQFF
>TRBV4-2|TRBD2|TRBJ2-2|17|.
TGTGCCAGCAGCCCATTGACTAGCGGGGGAAATACCGGGGAGCTGTTTTTT
CASSPLTSGGNTGELFF
>TRBV5-1|.|TRBJ1-1|17|.
TGCGCCAGCAGCCCCGTAGCCTACCCCTATCCGGAGACTGAAGCTTTCTTT
CASSPVAYPYPETEAFF
>TRBV20-1|.|TRBJ1-2|12|.
TGCAGTGCCCCGGGGACGACCTATGGCTACACCTTC
CSAPGTTYGYTF
>TRBV5-1|.|TRBJ2-6|15|many
TGTGCCAGCAGTTTAGTAGGGGCTGGGGCCAACGTCCTGACTTTC
CASSLVGAGANVLTF
>TRBV6-5|.|TRBJ2-3|14|.
TGTGCCAGCAGTTCGGGGAGCAGGCAAGATACGCAGTATTTT
CASSSGSRQDTQYF
>TRBV18|TRBD1|TRBJ2-7|16|few
TGTGCCAGCTCGCAATCAGGGGGCATCCCATCCTACGAGCAGTACTTC
CASSQSGGIPSYEQYF
>TRBV12-3/TRBV12-4|TRBD1|TRBJ2-5|15|few
TGTGCCAGCAGACGGACAGGCCCCTACCAAGAGACCCAGTACTTC
CASRRTGPYQETQYF
>TRBV6-1|.|TRBJ1-4|15|few
TGTGCCAGCAGTGAAGTCGCGGGAGGGTATGAAAAACTGTTTTTT
CASSEVAGGYEKLFF
>TRBV12-3/TRBV12-4|.|TRBJ2-3|11|.
TGTGCGGCGCGGGTCACAGATACGCAGTATTTT
CAARVTDTQYF
>TRBV20-1|.|TRBJ2-1|14|few
TGCAGTGCTGGTGGCCGGGGGCCCCACAATGAGCAGTTCTTC
CSAGGRGPHNEQFF
>TRBV6-1|.|TRBJ2-7|14|.
TGTGCCAGCACCCCGGACGGGGCGGGCTACGAGCAGTACTTC
CASTPDGAGYEQYF
>TRBV3-1|.|TRBJ2-7|15|few
TGTGCCAGCAGCCCCGCAGGACCTATCTCCTACGAGCAGTACTTC
CASSPAGPISYEQYF
>TRBV4-1|.|TRBJ1-6|11|few
TGCGCCAGCAGCGGCCGGGGGACCGCATCCTTT
CASSGRGTASF
>TRBV10-2|.|TRBJ2-7|10|.
TGCGCCAGTGGGGTATACGAGCAGTACTTC
CASGVYEQYF
>TRBV9|TRBD1|TRBJ1-5|15|few
TGTGCCAGCAGCACCGGGACAGGGACAAATCAGCCCCAGCATTTT
CASSTGTGTNQPQHF
>TRBV18|.|TRBJ1-4|15|.
TGTGCCAGCTCACCACAACGCGCAACTAATGAAAAACTGTTTTTT
CASSPQRATNEKLFF